This entry describes one T cell receptor (beta chain). This sample was taken from a study of blood T cell repertoires in COVID-19. Study overall: The origin of the acute and convalescent COVID-19 samples was the United States, Italy and Spain. PBMCs, B-cell-depleted T cells, or T cells were the source of the cDNA or gDNA that made up the material.

The CDR3 is 13 amino acids. Germline loops: CDR1 SEHNR, CDR2 FQNEAQ (reference sequence). Trimming took 5 bases from V and 11 from J, leaving 16 bases between them. Clinical history reported by participants formed the basis on which cohorts were assigned. Sequencing used immunoSEQ multiplex PCR; TCRdb keeps in-frame clones, though not all of them. The sample has more than 200,000 clones; about 89% are singletons. This receptor was taken from a woman aged 25 to 45 who had recovered from COVID-19. What was sequenced was PBMCs or T cells enriched from blood (not recorded which). V gene TRBV7-9 combines with J gene TRBJ1-5; D is perhaps TRBD1 (6 bases). In DNA form, the CDR3 reads TGTGCCAGCAGCCAGGGGCCGGTTAATTCCCAGCATTTT. It codes for CASSQGPVNSQHF. Full variable domain (outside the CDR3, taken from reference TRBV7-9 and TRBJ1-5): DTGVSQNPRHKITKRGQNVTFRCDPISEHNRLYWYRQTLGQGPEFLTYFQNEAQLEKSRLLSDRFSAERPKGSFSTLEIQRTEQGDSAMYLCASSQGPVNSQHFGDGTRLSIL.